The sequence of this T cell receptor (beta chain) was determined in a study of blood T cell repertoires in COVID-19. Authors' processing steps: Estimation of nucleated cell counts relied on the amplification of reference gene primers. Profiling relied on immunoSEQ multiplex PCR, and the TCRdb table lists in-frame clones only, not all of them. From that table come the V and J calls and clone size; the DNA was used to work out D and trimming. Of approximately 200,000 clones in the sample, 86% were seen once. The germline V gene encodes CDR1 LGHDT and CDR2 YNNKEL (reference sequence). Trimming took 4 bases from V and 7 from J; bases not matched to a gene: 5. The CDR3 is 15 residues long.

J is TRBJ1-4 and V is TRBV3-1 (or the pseudogene TRBV3-2); 11 bases are shared with TRBD1. Source material: peripheral blood. This TCR was recovered from a man between 45 and 60 years old with acute or convalescent COVID-19. The CDR3 DNA sequence: TGTGCCAGCAGCCCAGGACAGGGGGCATTTGAAAAACTGTTTTTT. Its translation is CASSPGQGAFEKLFF.